The source of this T cell receptor (beta chain) is a study of T cell changes during pregnancy in multiple sclerosis. This clone has only one observation. The CDR3 contains 11 residues. Germline CDR1 MDHEN, CDR2 SYDVKM. V lost 10 bases to trimming and J lost 5 bases; unmatched junction nucleotides: 3. Sequencing was performed with immunoSEQ multiplex PCR; in TCRdb, only in-frame clones are kept and a portion is missing. The table shows under 55,000 clones, with roughly 93% occurring only once. The chain uses TRBV28 and TRBJ1-1; 8 bases are a match to TRBD1. This receptor was obtained from a female donor with multiple sclerosis, enrolled in a pregnancy study. Sequenced input: PBMCs (not recorded whether the cells were cultured). The CDR3 region has the DNA TGTGCCACCAGACAGGGGACTGAAGCTTTCTTT. Its protein product is CATRQGTEAFF.